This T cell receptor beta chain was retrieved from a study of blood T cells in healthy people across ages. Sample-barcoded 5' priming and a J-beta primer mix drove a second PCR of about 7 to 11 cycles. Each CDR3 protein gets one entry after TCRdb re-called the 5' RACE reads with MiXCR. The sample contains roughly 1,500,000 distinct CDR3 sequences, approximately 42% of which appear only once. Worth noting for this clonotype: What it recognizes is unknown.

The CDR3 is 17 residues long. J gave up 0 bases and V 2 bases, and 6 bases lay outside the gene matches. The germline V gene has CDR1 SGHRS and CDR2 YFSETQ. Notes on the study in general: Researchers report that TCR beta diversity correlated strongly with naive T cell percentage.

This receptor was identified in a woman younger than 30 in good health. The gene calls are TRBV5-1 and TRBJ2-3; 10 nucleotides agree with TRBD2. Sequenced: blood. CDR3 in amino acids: CASSFSGGLLSTDTQYF. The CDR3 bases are TGCGCCAGCAGCTTTAGCGGGGGGCTCTTAAGCACAGATACGCAGTATTTT.